A single sample gave rise to the 19 T cell receptor beta chains below, sequenced in a study of T cells after yellow fever vaccination. MiXCR, run by TCRdb on the 5' RACE reads, gives a single entry per CDR3 protein. The sample lists 320,000 or so distinct CDR3 sequences, roughly 8% seen once, with roughly 18% in the top ten. The specimen was PBMCs, collected about 41 days after the first yellow fever vaccination. These receptors were taken from a man aged 18-30 years who received the YFV17D yellow fever vaccine.

The CDR3 DNA follows: TGTGCCAGCAGTTTATTATTGGATACGCAGTATTTT. Protein sequence: CASSLLLDTQYF. V and J are TRBV28 and TRBJ2-3, with D hard to call. The V gene's germline CDR1 is MDHEN and CDR2 SYDVKM. The V gene lost 1 base and the J gene lost 6 bases, with 5 bases spanning the gap. This CDR3 spans 12 amino acids.

This clonotype was seen a handful of times. The chain recombines TRBV28 with TRBJ2-1; D perhaps matches TRBD1 (5 bases). V lost 4 bases and J 2 bases, leaving 15 bases between the germline ends. In germline, CDR1 is MDHEN, CDR2 SYDVKM. This CDR3 is 16 amino acids long. The CDR3 protein is CASSSYGATTYNEQFF. CDR3 DNA: TGTGCCAGCAGTTCGTATGGGGCAACCACCTACAATGAGCAGTTCTTC.

The chain uses TRBV6-1 and TRBJ2-3; tentatively, D is TRBD2 (5 bases). Trimming stripped 5 bases from V and 5 bases from J, with 14 bases between. The CDR3 runs to 14 residues. Germline assignment: CDR1 MNHNS and CDR2 SASEGT. In nucleotides, the CDR3 is TGTGCCAGCAGTCCCCGGCTAGCTCGAGATACGCAGTATTTT. Its protein product is CASSPRLARDTQYF.

This clonotype was seen more than once but under ten times. This chain links TRBV21-1 with TRBJ2-1; TRBD1 is taken as the D call from the table, unchecked against the DNA. TRBV21-1 is shown as a pseudogene. CDR3 length equals 11 residues. Here the CDR3 DNA reads TGTGCCAGCAGCCGACCGGGACGACAGTTCTTC. This encodes CASSRPGRQFF.

The chain links TRBV18 to TRBJ2-3; D not certain. The CDR3 sequence is 10 residues long. V was pared by 6 bases and J by 4 bases, with 2 bases between. CDR1 KGHSH and CDR2 LQKENI come from the germline V gene. The CDR3 reads CASSSDTQYF. As DNA, the CDR3 is TGTGCCAGCTCCTCAGATACGCAGTATTTT. Complete variable domain (other parts from reference TRBV18 and TRBJ2-3): NAGVMQNPRHLVRRRGQEARLRCSPMKGHSHVYWYRQLPEEGLKFMVYLQKENIIDESGMPKERFSAEFPKEGPSILRIQQVVRGDSAAYFCASSSDTQYFGPGTRLTVL.

This clonotype has only a few counts. This chain links TRBV6-5 with TRBJ2-2; D not resolved. The CDR3 sequence is 14 residues long. The V and J ends lost 2 bases and 8 bases respectively, with 12 bases between them. The V gene's germline CDR1 is MNHEY and CDR2 SVGAGI. The DNA of the CDR3 is TGTGCCAGCAGTTACACCGGGTTGGGTGGGGAGCTGTTTTTT. Its protein product is CASSYTGLGGELFF.

In this sample, this clonotype turned up a few times. The chain joins TRBV4-1 to TRBJ1-5; 8 nucleotides agree with TRBD1. With 1 base clipped from V and 5 bases from J, the junction kept 1 base outside the gene matches. The germline V gene encodes CDR1 MGHRA and CDR2 YSYEKL. The CDR3 is made up of 14 amino acids. This CDR3 is CASSQGQGYQPQHF. CDR3 nucleotides: TGCGCCAGCAGCCAAGGACAGGGGTATCAGCCCCAGCATTTT.

J is TRBJ2-3 and V is TRBV7-9; TRBD2 is a possible D gene (6 bases). Deletions cut 11 bases from V and 2 bases from J, with 14 bases between. Germline V gene lookup returns CDR1 SEHNR and CDR2 FQNEAQ (reference sequence). The CDR3 runs 13 residues. CDR3 DNA: TGTGCCGGGGGACTTCCTCACACAGATACGCAGTATTTT. Translation gives CAGGLPHTDTQYF.

This clonotype showed up many times. The chain is built from TRBV7-2 and TRBJ1-4; no firm D call. Looked up from germline, CDR1 is SGHTA and CDR2 is FQGNSA. The CDR3 extends over 16 amino acids. Trimming removed 3 bases from V and 0 bases from J, with 11 bases in between. CDR3 sequence reads: CASSFSLASTNEKLFF. In DNA form, the CDR3 reads TGTGCCAGCAGCTTCAGTCTCGCTTCAACTAATGAAAAACTGTTTTTT.

The rearrangement joins TRBV7-2 to TRBJ1-5, with D tentatively TRBD1 (5 bases). CDR1 and CDR2 from the germline V gene are SGHTA and FQGNSA. V was cut by 5 bases and J by 6 bases, with 8 bases left in between. The CDR3 runs 12 residues. The CDR3 nucleotides are TGTGCCAGCAGCGCCGGGGGTCAGCCCCAGCATTTT. Amino acids: CASSAGGQPQHF.

This clonotype was seen more than once but under ten times. The rearrangement joins TRBV30 to TRBJ2-1; TRBD2 matches at 8 bases. V was clipped by 7 bases and J by 6 bases; unmatched bases: 2. The CDR3 covers 11 residues. The V gene's germline CDR1 is GTSNPN and CDR2 SVGIG (reference sequence). DNA of the CDR3: TGTGCCTCACGGGGGGGCAATGAGCAGTTCTTC. Translated: CASRGGNEQFF.

This clonotype was seen a handful of times. The gene calls are TRBV10-3 and TRBJ2-3, with 11 bases fitting TRBD2. The CDR3 has 15 amino acids. V was clipped by 4 bases and J by 4 bases; unmatched bases: 4. Per germline, CDR1 ENHRY and CDR2 SYGVKD. The CDR3 region has the DNA TGTGCCATCAGTGTAGCGGGGGGGCCTGCAGATACGCAGTATTTT. Amino acids: CAISVAGGPADTQYF.

The CDR3 region is CASSPGTMNTGELFF. In nucleotides, the CDR3 is TGTGCCAGCAGCCCCGGGACAATGAACACCGGGGAGCTGTTTTTT. This rearrangement joins TRBV7-8 to TRBJ2-2, with D maybe TRBD1 (6 bases). In germline, CDR1 is SGHVS, CDR2 FQNEAQ. This CDR3 is 15 amino acids long. Trimming left V 5 bases short and J 1 base short, with 11 bases between.

This clonotype came up many times. The chain combines TRBV15 with TRBJ2-1; tentatively, D is TRBD2 (6 bases). The CDR3 is 14 residues long. Germline V CDR1 and CDR2: LNHNV, YYDKDF (reference sequence). The V and J ends lost 5 bases and 1 base respectively, with 9 bases between them. The CDR3 here is CATSGDSSYNEQFF. In DNA, the CDR3 is TGTGCCACCAGCGGGGACTCGTCCTACAATGAGCAGTTCTTC. Combining the CDR3 with reference TRBV15 and TRBJ2-1 gives the whole variable domain DAMVIQNPRYQVTQFGKPVTLSCSQTLNHNVMYWYQQKSSQAPKLLFHYYDKDFNNEADTPDNFQSRRPNTSFCFLDIRSPGLGDTAMYLCATSGDSSYNEQFFGPGTRLTVL.

This clonotype was observed at least ten times. For the CDR3, the DNA is TGCAGTGCTAGAGATGCAGGGGAAGAGACCCAGTACTTC. Encoded protein: CSARDAGEETQYF. V gene TRBV20-1 combines with J gene TRBJ2-5, with D maybe TRBD1 (6 bases). Trimming pared 0 bases from V and 3 bases from J, leaving 8 bases between. The CDR3 contains 13 residues. CDR1 and CDR2 from the germline V gene are DFQATT and SNEGSKA (reference sequence).

Many counts were recorded for this clonotype. The chain is built from TRBV19 and TRBJ2-2; 7 positions agree with TRBD1. The CDR3 sequence is 15 residues long. The germline gives CDR1 LNHDA, CDR2 SQIVND (reference sequence). J gave up 0 bases and V 6 bases, and 4 bases lay outside the gene matches. The CDR3 DNA sequence: TGTGCCAGTAGGACCGGGACAGCGAACACCGGGGAGCTGTTTTTT. This sequence encodes CASRTGTANTGELFF.

The genes are TRBV12-3 or TRBV12-4 and TRBJ2-7; a possible D gene is TRBD1 (6 bases). CDR3 length equals 13 residues. Trimming took 6 bases from V and 4 from J, leaving 13 bases between them. The CDR3 protein is CASRVTQGYEQYF. The CDR3 bases are TGTGCCAGCAGAGTCACACAGGGTTACGAGCAGTACTTC.

In this sample, this clonotype turned up many times. The chain employs TRBV4-3 and TRBJ1-4, with D possibly TRBD1 on 6 matching bases. The germline CDR1 and CDR2 sequences are LGHNA and YSLEER. V was shortened by 3 bases and J by 8 bases, with 16 bases between the two germline ends. The CDR3 extends over 15 amino acids. CDR3 in amino acids: CASSHPPGGGEKLFF. The CDR3 nucleotides read TGCGCCAGCAGCCACCCTCCCGGCGGGGGCGAAAAACTGTTTTTT.

The chain employs TRBV4-2 and TRBJ2-3, with D possibly TRBD1 on 7 matching bases. Germline V gene lookup returns CDR1 LGHNA and CDR2 YNFKEQ. The V gene lost 6 bases and the J gene lost 0 bases, with 16 bases spanning the gap. CDR3 length equals 16 residues. CDR3 DNA: TGTGCCAGCAGACTATTGCGGGACAGCAGCACAGATACGCAGTATTTT. It is translated as CASRLLRDSSTDTQYF.